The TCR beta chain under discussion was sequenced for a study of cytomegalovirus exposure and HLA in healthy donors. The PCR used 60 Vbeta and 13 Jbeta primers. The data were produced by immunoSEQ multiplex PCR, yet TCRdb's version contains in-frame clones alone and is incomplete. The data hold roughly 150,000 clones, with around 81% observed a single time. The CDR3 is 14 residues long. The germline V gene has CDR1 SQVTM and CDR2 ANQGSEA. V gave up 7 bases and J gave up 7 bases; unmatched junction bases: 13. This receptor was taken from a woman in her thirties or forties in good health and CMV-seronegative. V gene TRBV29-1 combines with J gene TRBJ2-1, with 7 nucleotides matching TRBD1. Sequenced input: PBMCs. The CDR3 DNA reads TGCAGCGCGAAGGGACAGACTGCCAAGAATGAGCAGTTCTTC. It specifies CSAKGQTAKNEQFF.